Below, 20 T cell receptor beta chains from the same sample are listed, as sequenced in a study of T-cell memory formation after mild COVID-19 (dated by TCRdb to the early 2020s). Libraries were prepared through 5' RACE. TCRdb lists the instrument as Illumina NovaSeq 6000. TCRdb reprocessing: public reads trimmed at Q25 with fastp, clones called with MiXCR, in-frame beta chains kept. For every CDR3 protein sequence, its rows merge into one entry that carries the most common genes and DNA. The sample profile shows some 300,000 distinct CDR3 sequences; approximately 20% of them were found once. The top ten clonotypes cover 20% to 25% of the sample. The sequencing input was PBMCs or a T cell subset sorted from them (not recorded which). The source is a man aged 18 to 29 who had mild COVID-19 (a few samples of this study predate the infection). The sample titles of this study are shuffled in the database, so cell type and time point are left out; the donor was told from shared clones.

This clonotype was observed a handful of times. The rearrangement uses TRBV4-1 and TRBJ2-1; D possibly corresponds to TRBD2 (5 bases). Trimming removed 4 bases from V and 9 bases from J, with 16 bases in between. The CDR3 length is 14 residues. The V gene's germline CDR1 is MGHRA and CDR2 YSYEKL. The CDR3 coding sequence is TGCGCCAGCAGCCTCAGAGACGGGGTAGTTGAGCAGTTCTTC. It specifies CASSLRDGVVEQFF.

The CDR3 loop is CASSLDERPLHF. The CDR3 DNA sequence: TGTGCCAGCAGCTTAGACGAAAGGCCCCTCCACTTT. The chain is built from TRBV7-9 and TRBJ1-6; D unresolved. The ends were cut back, 1 base at V and 13 bases at J, with 8 bases in the middle. The CDR3 length is 12 residues. Germline V gene lookup returns CDR1 SEHNR and CDR2 FQNEAQ (reference sequence).

This sequence joins TRBV9 and TRBJ2-1; D gene uncertain. V gave up 7 bases and J gave up 10 bases, with 3 bases separating them. This CDR3 has 8 residues. Per the germline V gene, CDR1 is SGDLS and CDR2 is YYNGEE. The CDR3 protein is CASGEQFF. CDR3 DNA: TGTGCCAGCGGAGAGCAGTTCTTC.

A few counts support this clonotype. The chain has TRBV20-1 and TRBJ2-7; D assignment may be TRBD1 or TRBD2 (5 bases each). V lost 8 bases, J lost 7 bases, and 15 bases lay in between. In germline, CDR1 is DFQATT, CDR2 SNEGSKA (reference sequence). The CDR3 has 11 amino acids. The CDR3 protein is CSPWDAAEQYV. CDR3 nucleotide sequence: TGCAGTCCCTGGGACGCCGCGGAGCAGTACGTC.

Ten or more counts support this clonotype. V and J are TRBV7-9 and TRBJ2-1, with 11 bases lining up with TRBD2. The CDR3 length is 16 residues. Germline CDR1 and CDR2: SEHNR and FQNEAQ (reference sequence). V was clipped by 5 bases and J by 2 bases; unmatched bases: 5. CDR3 bases: TGTGCCAGCAGCGGACCGGGACTAGCGGCCTACAATGAGCAGTTCTTC. This gives the protein CASSGPGLAAYNEQFF.

The chain couples TRBV29-1 to TRBJ1-2; D is unclear. Per germline, CDR1 SQVTM and CDR2 ANQGSEA. Trimming shortened V by 0 bases and J by 8 bases, and 10 bases separated the two germline ends. This CDR3 is built from 12 residues. The CDR3 DNA reads as TGCAGCGTTGAAGATGCCGAGGAAGGCTACACCTTC. Amino acid sequence: CSVEDAEEGYTF.

This clonotype was detected only a few times. V and J are TRBV12-3 or TRBV12-4 and TRBJ2-7, with D possibly being TRBD2 (5 bases). V was trimmed by 5 bases and J by 6 bases, leaving 11 bases between them. There are 12 residues in the CDR3. For the CDR3, the DNA is TGTGCCAGCAGTCACTGGAGGTCCGAGCAGTACGTC. The encoded protein is CASSHWRSEQYV.

This clonotype was picked up a small number of times. The chain joins TRBV12-3 or TRBV12-4 to TRBJ2-1, with 12 bases lining up with TRBD1. J was trimmed by 10 bases and V by 4 bases; bases with no gene match: 11. The CDR3 loop spans 16 amino acids. CDR3 bases: TGTGCCAGCAGTTCACCTCCGGGACAGGGGGCCGGCGAGCAGTTCTTC. It yields the protein CASSSPPGQGAGEQFF.

This clonotype has just a few counts. The chain links TRBV4-3 to TRBJ1-6, with a weak D call TRBD1 (5 bases). V dropped 0 bases and J dropped 6 bases, with 15 bases sitting between them. CDR3 length equals 17 residues. CDR1 and CDR2 (germline): LGHNA, YSLEER. CDR3 amino acids: CASSQDRGTMVNSPLHF. CDR3 sequence (DNA): TGCGCCAGCAGCCAAGATCGGGGGACGATGGTTAATTCACCCCTCCACTTT.

This clonotype was found a few times. The genes are TRBV7-3 and TRBJ2-3; the D is unclear. Deletions cut 5 bases from V and 0 bases from J, with 6 bases between. CDR3 size: 13 residues. Germline V CDR1 and CDR2: SGHTA, FQGTGA. CDR3 DNA: TGTGCCAGCAGCCCCGTGAGCACAGATACGCAGTATTTT. Protein sequence: CASSPVSTDTQYF.

The chain couples TRBV6-2 or TRBV6-3 to TRBJ2-3; D is ambiguous. Germline loops: CDR1 MNHEY, CDR2 SVGEGT. V lost 5 bases to trimming and J lost 4 bases, with 10 bases between them. This CDR3 is built from 13 residues. CDR3 in DNA: TGTGCCAGCAGTACCCGCACCTCAGATACGCAGTATTTT. Encoded protein: CASSTRTSDTQYF.

This clonotype was counted a few times. The chain employs TRBV6-2 or TRBV6-3 and TRBJ1-6; D not resolved. Between the trimmed V and J ends, which lost 0 bases and 8 bases, there was a span of 5 bases. The CDR3 is 13 amino acids. From germline, CDR1 is MNHEY and CDR2 SVGEGT. The CDR3 DNA is TGTGCCAGCAGTTACTCTGGGGATTCACCCCTCCACTTT. Translating gives CASSYSGDSPLHF.

This rearrangement joins TRBV7-3 to TRBJ2-1, with D perhaps matching TRBD1 (6 bases). Trimming took off 1 base at V and 6 bases at J, with 13 bases between the two ends. Germline CDR1 and CDR2: SGHTA and FQGTGA. The CDR3 sequence is 15 residues long. CDR3 sequence reads: CASSLILEGGNEQFF. DNA of the CDR3: TGTGCCAGCAGCTTAATACTAGAAGGGGGCAATGAGCAGTTCTTC.

The chain has TRBV6-2 or TRBV6-3 and TRBJ2-3; D remains unclear. The germline V gene encodes CDR1 MNHEY and CDR2 SVGEGT. The CDR3 is made up of 15 amino acids. Trimming pared 2 bases from V and 1 base from J, leaving 10 bases between. CDR3 DNA: TGTGCCAGCAGTTACCTGGGCTTACGCACAGATACGCAGTATTTT. Translation: CASSYLGLRTDTQYF.

This clonotype has more than one count but fewer than ten. J is TRBJ1-3 and V is TRBV15; possible D gene TRBD1, 5 bases. Germline lookup yields CDR1 LNHNV and CDR2 YYDKDF (reference sequence). The CDR3 length is 14 residues. Deletions cut 0 bases from V and 11 bases from J, with 14 bases between. The CDR3 bases are TGTGCCACCAGCAGAGAGATGCAGGGAGTCCCCATATATTTT. Its protein product is CATSREMQGVPIYF.

This clonotype was observed a handful of times. V and J are TRBV12-3 or TRBV12-4 and TRBJ2-2; tentatively, D is TRBD1 or TRBD2 (5 bases each). This CDR3 region has 14 residues. The ends were cut back, 5 bases at V and 4 bases at J, with 11 bases in the middle. CDR3 coding DNA: TGTGCCAGCAGTGGAAGTGGGGGCACCGGGGAGCTGTTTTTT. This gives the protein CASSGSGGTGELFF.

The chain couples TRBV20-1 to TRBJ1-2, with D uncertain. The CDR3 runs to 11 residues. Looked up from germline, CDR1 is DFQATT and CDR2 is SNEGSKA (reference sequence). V was clipped by 5 bases and J by 0 bases, with 4 bases between them. CDR3: CSAQANYGYTF. The DNA of the CDR3 is TGCAGTGCTCAAGCTAACTATGGCTACACCTTC.

The chain uses TRBV18 and TRBJ2-3; TRBD1 matches at 8 bases. CDR3 length: 14 residues. J was trimmed by 5 bases and V by 4 bases; bases with no gene match: 5. CDR1 is KGHSH, CDR2 LQKENI, per germline. CDR3 sequence: CASSQDRVRDTQYF. Written as DNA, the CDR3 is TGTGCCAGCTCACAGGACAGGGTCAGAGATACGCAGTATTTT.

The chain couples TRBV28 to TRBJ2-5, with D perhaps TRBD1 or TRBD2 (5 bases each). Between the trimmed V and J ends, which lost 5 bases and 2 bases, there was a span of 15 bases. CDR3 length: 15 residues. Per germline, CDR1 MDHEN and CDR2 SYDVKM. CDR3: CASSPPGTAQETQYF. CDR3 nucleotides: TGTGCCAGCAGTCCTCCCGGGACGGCTCAAGAGACCCAGTACTTC.

This clonotype was observed a handful of times. The chain uses TRBV4-1 and TRBJ2-7; 12 nucleotides agree with TRBD2. This CDR3 has 16 residues. From germline, CDR1 is MGHRA and CDR2 YSYEKL. Trimming at V came to 3 bases and at J to 0 bases, leaving 3 bases not matched to a gene. The CDR3 nucleotides are TGCGCCAGCAGCCAGGGGGGACTAGCGGGCTCCTACGAGCAGTACTTC. It is translated as CASSQGGLAGSYEQYF.